Listed below are T cell receptor beta chains from one sample, sequenced in a study of CD8 T cells in Susac syndrome. TCRdb redid the calling of the immunoSEQ multiplex PCR reads with MiXCR, one entry per CDR3 protein. This sample carries 150,000 to 200,000 distinct CDR3 sequences, 95% of them seen once, and the ten largest clones take 0.093%. The source material was CD4+ T cells from PBMCs. These receptors were taken from a human donor with multiple sclerosis. The CDR3 runs from the conserved cysteine through the conserved F or W. The D gene is left open where the match is weak. Expanded clones are given a class, and other clones once, few, many or no size at all.

V gene	J gene	D gene	clone size	CDR3 protein	CDR3 DNA
TRBV5-1	TRBJ2-7	-	-	CASSFDGYEQYF	TGCGCCAGCAGCTTTGACGGCTACGAGCAGTACTTC
TRBV20-1	TRBJ2-1	-	-	CSASGGAVYNEQFF	TGCAGTGCTAGCGGCGGGGCGGTATACAATGAGCAGTTCTTC
TRBV19	TRBJ2-7	TRBD1	-	CATKGQSPYEQYF	TGTGCCACTAAGGGACAGTCCCCCTACGAGCAGTACTTC
TRBV9	TRBJ2-2	TRBD1	-	CASSVGTVNTGELFF	TGTGCCAGCAGCGTGGGGACAGTGAACACCGGGGAGCTGTTTTTT
TRBV9	TRBJ2-5	-	-	CASSVDQGETQYF	TGTGCCAGCAGCGTAGATCAGGGGGAGACCCAGTACTTC
TRBV2	TRBJ1-2	-	-	CASRMTGSNYGYTF	TGTGCCAGCAGGATGACAGGATCTAACTATGGCTACACCTTC
TRBV3-1	TRBJ2-7	-	once	CASSRKQGAEQYF	TGTGCCAGCAGCCGCAAACAGGGCGCCGAGCAGTACTTC
TRBV6-5	TRBJ1-2	TRBD1	once	CASSYRDRLLPYTF	TGTGCCAGCAGTTACCGGGACAGGCTCTTACCTTACACCTTC
TRBV29-1	TRBJ1-1	TRBD1	-	CSVARQGAGTEAFF	TGCAGCGTTGCTCGACAGGGGGCAGGAACTGAAGCTTTCTTT
TRBV30	TRBJ1-1	TRBD1	-	CAWSAGGDLNTEAFF	TGTGCCTGGAGTGCAGGGGGCGACTTGAACACTGAAGCTTTCTTT
TRBV29-1	TRBJ1-2	-	-	CSVRTGAVYGYTF	TGCAGCGTGCGGACGGGAGCGGTCTATGGCTACACCTTC
TRBV11-2	TRBJ2-5	-	-	CASSSIRGRYRLTQYF	TGTGCCAGCAGCTCCATCCGGGGCCGGTATCGGCTGACCCAGTACTTC
TRBV9	TRBJ1-5	-	-	CASSPGHVNQPQHF	TGTGCCAGCAGCCCAGGACACGTCAATCAGCCCCAGCATTTT
TRBV7-2	TRBJ1-6	-	-	CASSFRAGKSPLHF	TGTGCCAGCAGCTTCCGGGCCGGTAAATCACCCCTCCACTTT
TRBV7-9	TRBJ1-2	-	-	CASSLGPTLDGYTF	TGTGCCAGCAGCTTGGGACCAACTTTAGATGGCTACACCTTC
TRBV10-3	TRBJ2-7	TRBD2	-	CAISEAGDTYEQYF	TGTGCCATCAGTGAGGCGGGGGATACCTACGAGCAGTACTTC
TRBV20-1	TRBJ2-3	-	-	CSASRDGPTDTQYF	TGCAGTGCCTCCCGGGACGGCCCCACAGATACGCAGTATTTT
TRBV19	TRBJ1-1	TRBD1	-	CASLTTGGTEAFF	TGTGCCAGTCTGACTACAGGGGGCACTGAAGCTTTCTTT
TRBV20-1	TRBJ1-2	TRBD1	-	CSAATGPGYTF	TGCAGTGCTGCGACAGGGCCAGGCTACACCTTC
TRBV27	TRBJ2-5	-	once	CASSSFSFSETQYF	TGTGCCAGCAGTTCTTTTAGTTTTTCAGAGACCCAGTACTTC
TRBV6-2/TRBV6-3	TRBJ2-1	TRBD1	-	CASSLRTGTGFGINEQFF	TGTGCCAGCAGTCTCCGGACAGGGACGGGATTCGGGATTAATGAGCAGTTCTTC
TRBV30	TRBJ1-4	TRBD1	-	CAWRPGQATNEKLFF	TGTGCCTGGAGACCCGGACAGGCAACTAATGAAAAACTGTTTTTT
TRBV5-6	TRBJ2-1	-	-	CASSLLGETLIEQFF	TGTGCCAGCAGCTTGTTGGGGGAGACTTTAATCGAGCAGTTCTTC
TRBV12-5	TRBJ2-7	-	-	CASGTVRDVTYEQYF	TGTGCTAGTGGGACCGTTCGGGACGTCACCTACGAGCAGTACTTC
TRBV3-1	TRBJ2-1	-	-	CASSQRGTGEQFF	TGTGCCAGCAGCCAGAGGGGGACCGGTGAGCAGTTCTTC
TRBV27	TRBJ2-3	-	few	CASSPLDSTDTQYF	TGTGCCAGCAGTCCCCTAGATAGCACAGATACGCAGTATTTT
TRBV3-1	TRBJ2-1	-	-	CASSQGQGFEGQFF	TGTGCCAGCAGCCAAGGTCAGGGGTTCGAGGGGCAGTTCTTC
TRBV11-3	TRBJ2-7	-	-	CASSLEDSTPEQYF	TGTGCCAGCAGCTTAGAGGACAGTACTCCCGAGCAGTACTTC
TRBV28	TRBJ1-5	-	-	CASSLNRDTYSNQPQHF	TGTGCCAGCAGTCTAAACCGGGACACCTATAGCAATCAGCCCCAGCATTTT
TRBV9	TRBJ2-5	-	-	CASSVMSDQETQYF	TGTGCCAGCAGCGTGATGTCGGATCAAGAGACCCAGTACTTC
TRBV9	TRBJ2-2	TRBD1	-	CASSVGRGPGELFF	TGTGCCAGCAGCGTTGGCAGGGGGCCCGGGGAGCTGTTTTTT
TRBV4-3	TRBJ1-4	-	-	CASSQETRREKLFF	TGCGCCAGCAGCCAAGAAACCAGACGCGAAAAACTGTTTTTT
TRBV6-5	TRBJ2-1	-	-	CASTQYNEQFF	TGTGCCAGCACCCAATACAATGAGCAGTTCTTC
TRBV24-1	TRBJ2-7	TRBD1	-	CATSDPRGQGSYEQYF	TGTGCCACCAGTGACCCGAGGGGACAGGGGAGCTACGAGCAGTACTTC
TRBV6-1	TRBJ1-1	-	-	CASTKGQANTEAFF	TGTGCCAGCACCAAAGGCCAGGCTAACACTGAAGCCTTCTTT
TRBV30	TRBJ1-5	-	-	CAWRGFGSNQPQHF	TGTGCCTGGAGGGGCTTTGGTAGCAATCAGCCCCAGCATTTT
TRBV6-6	TRBJ2-4	TRBD2	once	CASTGGDIQYF	TGTGCCAGCACGGGAGGGGACATTCAGTACTTC
TRBV7-9	TRBJ2-3	TRBD1	once	CASSLGRGQGDTQYF	TGTGCCAGCAGCTTAGGAAGGGGACAGGGTGATACGCAGTATTTT
TRBV11-2	TRBJ2-1	-	-	CASSLGRNNEQFF	TGTGCCAGCAGCCTGGGACGAAACAATGAGCAGTTCTTC
TRBV29-1	TRBJ1-1	-	-	CSVDNEAFF	TGCAGCGTGGATAATGAAGCTTTCTTT
TRBV14	TRBJ1-1	-	few	CASSQELNTEAFF	TGTGCCAGCAGCCAAGAGTTGAACACTGAAGCTTTCTTT
TRBV7-8	TRBJ2-7	TRBD1	-	CASSPTGQVNYEQYF	TGTGCCAGCAGCCCCACGGGACAGGTAAACTACGAGCAGTACTTC
TRBV5-6	TRBJ1-1	-	-	CASSRASNTEAFF	TGTGCCAGCAGCCGGGCCTCGAACACTGAAGCTTTCTTT
TRBV12-3/TRBV12-4	TRBJ1-2	-	-	CASKARGYYGYTF	TGTGCCAGCAAGGCCAGGGGCTACTATGGCTACACCTTC
TRBV12-3/TRBV12-4	TRBJ1-6	-	-	CASSRRTEGPLHF	TGTGCCAGCAGCCGGAGAACGGAGGGGCCCCTCCACTTT
TRBV10-3	TRBJ2-1	-	-	CAIRGRDGTYNEQFF	TGTGCCATCAGAGGCCGGGACGGGACCTACAATGAGCAGTTCTTC
TRBV6-5	TRBJ1-2	-	-	CASSYDTPGNSNYGYTF	TGTGCCAGCAGTTACGACACCCCAGGGAACTCGAACTATGGCTACACCTTC
TRBV18	TRBJ2-3	-	-	CASSPSITDTQYF	TGTGCCAGCTCACCATCCATCACAGATACGCAGTATTTT